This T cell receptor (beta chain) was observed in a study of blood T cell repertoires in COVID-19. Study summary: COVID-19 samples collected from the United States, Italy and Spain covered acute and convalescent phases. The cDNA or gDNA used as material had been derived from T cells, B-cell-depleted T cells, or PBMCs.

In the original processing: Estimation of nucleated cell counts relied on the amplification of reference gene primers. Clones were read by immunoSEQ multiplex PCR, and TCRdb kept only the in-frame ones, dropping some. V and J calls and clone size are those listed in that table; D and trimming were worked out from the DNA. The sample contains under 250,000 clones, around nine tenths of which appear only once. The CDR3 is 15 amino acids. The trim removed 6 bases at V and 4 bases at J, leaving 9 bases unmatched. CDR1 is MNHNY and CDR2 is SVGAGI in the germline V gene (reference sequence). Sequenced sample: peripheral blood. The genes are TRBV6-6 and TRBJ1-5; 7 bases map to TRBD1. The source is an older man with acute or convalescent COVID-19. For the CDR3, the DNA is TGTGCCAGCAGCCCCCGCACAGGGGATAATCAGCCCCAGCATTTT. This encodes CASSPRTGDNQPQHF.